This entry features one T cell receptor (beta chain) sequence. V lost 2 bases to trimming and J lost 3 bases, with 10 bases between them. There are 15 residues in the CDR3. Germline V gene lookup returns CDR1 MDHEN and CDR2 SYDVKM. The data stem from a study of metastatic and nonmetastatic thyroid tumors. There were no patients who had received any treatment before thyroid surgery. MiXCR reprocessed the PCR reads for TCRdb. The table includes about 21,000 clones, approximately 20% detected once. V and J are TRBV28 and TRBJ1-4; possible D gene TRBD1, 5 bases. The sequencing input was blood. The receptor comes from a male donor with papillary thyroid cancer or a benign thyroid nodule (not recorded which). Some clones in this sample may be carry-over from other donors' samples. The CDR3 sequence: CASSLPGLSNEKLFF. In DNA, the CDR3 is TGTGCCAGCAGTTTACCGGGACTGTCTAATGAAAAACTGTTTTTT.